These 8 T cell receptor beta chains were sequenced from one sample in a study of blood T cell repertoires in COVID-19. Generated by immunoSEQ multiplex PCR, the TCRdb table keeps only in-frame clones and is missing some. The table shows a few hundred thousand clones, with roughly 87% occurring only once. Input material: peripheral blood. The receptor set was obtained from a young man with active or convalescent COVID-19.

The genes are TRBV10-3 and TRBJ2-7; D perhaps matches TRBD1 (5 bases). The length of the CDR3 is 12 residues. CDR1 is ENHRY, CDR2 SYGVKD, per germline. V lost 8 bases to trimming and J lost 2 bases, with 10 bases between them. The CDR3, as DNA: TGTGCCATCGGGGAAGGGGCCTACGAGCAGTACTTC. Translating gives CAIGEGAYEQYF.

The chain joins TRBV18 to TRBJ1-2; TRBD1 is a possible D gene (5 bases). Trimming left V 3 bases short and J 8 bases short, with 22 bases between. CDR1 KGHSH and CDR2 LQKENI come from the germline V gene. The CDR3 length is 16 residues. The CDR3 region has the DNA TGTGCCAGCTCACCGGGGACCGGGACTCCGTTTTGGGGCTACACCTTC. This encodes CASSPGTGTPFWGYTF.

The chain couples TRBV14 to TRBJ2-7, with 10 bases aligning to TRBD1. Germline values: CDR1 SGHDN, CDR2 FVKESK. The CDR3 totals 15 residues. The V segment lost 4 bases and the J segment 6 bases; nucleotides outside the gene matches: 9. CDR3 nucleotide sequence: TGTGCCAGCAGCCCGACCCGGGACAGGGGACCCGAGCAGTACTTC. Protein: CASSPTRDRGPEQYF.

The rearrangement joins TRBV18 to TRBJ1-4; the D is unclear. V was pared by 3 bases and J by 8 bases, with 10 bases between. Germline V gives CDR1 KGHSH, CDR2 LQKENI. The CDR3 runs to 13 residues. The CDR3 nucleotides read TGTGCCAGCTCACCCTCGAGAGGAGAAAAACTGTTTTTT. Its translation: CASSPSRGEKLFF.

The chain uses TRBV5-6 and TRBJ1-5; D may be TRBD1 (6 bases). The V gene lost 5 bases and the J gene lost 15 bases, with 21 bases spanning the gap. The CDR3 has 13 amino acids. Germline CDR1 and CDR2: SGHDT and YYEEEE. CDR3 amino acids: CASRGAATEGGHF. The CDR3 DNA reads as TGTGCCAGCAGGGGGGCCGCGACCGAAGGGGGGCATTTT.

The chain uses TRBV6-6 and TRBJ2-5; weak D call: TRBD1 (6 bases). V lost 8 bases and J 0 bases, leaving 16 bases between the germline ends. Germline CDR1 MNHNY, CDR2 SVGAGI (reference sequence). The CDR3 is 15 amino acids. As DNA, the CDR3 is TGTGCCAGCGAGAACAGGGCGTGGTACCAAGAGACCCAGTACTTC. It specifies CASENRAWYQETQYF.

The gene calls are TRBV12-3 or TRBV12-4 and TRBJ1-3, with D possibly TRBD1 on 5 matching bases. Trimming took off 3 bases at V and 7 bases at J, with 7 bases between the two ends. The CDR3 has 12 amino acids. CDR3 loop: CASSFGGNTIYF. The CDR3 DNA sequence: TGTGCCAGCAGTTTCGGGGGGAACACCATATATTTT.

The chain joins TRBV27 to TRBJ1-2, with 10 bases that match TRBD1. The junction had 6 bases not matched to a gene; V was cut back by 4 bases and J by 4 bases. Per germline, CDR1 MNHEY and CDR2 SMNVEV (reference sequence). The CDR3 consists of 15 residues. Here the CDR3 reads CASSSPGQGFYGYTF. CDR3 DNA sequence: TGTGCCAGCAGTTCCCCGGGACAGGGGTTCTATGGCTACACCTTC.